These 8 T cell receptor beta chains came from one sample sequenced in a study of identical twins. One entry per CDR3 protein results from TCRdb running MiXCR on the 5' RACE reads. The table includes approximately 620,000 distinct CDR3 sequences, 8.6% detected once. These records were also assigned to another study, of yellow fever vaccine responses in identical twins.

Sequencing was performed on PBMCs. These receptors were collected from a young woman in good health.

V usage is TRBV20-1 and J usage is TRBJ1-1, with 8 nucleotides matching TRBD1. V was pared by 3 bases and J by 6 bases, with 12 bases of the junction left unmatched. CDR3 length equals 15 residues. Germline CDR1 is DFQATT and CDR2 is SNEGSKA (reference sequence). The CDR3 loop reads CSARWGDRIVSEAFF. CDR3 in DNA: TGCAGTGCTAGGTGGGGGGACAGGATAGTATCTGAAGCTTTCTTT.

In this sample, this clonotype turned up a few times. The junction departs from germline at one end; a sequencing error may be responsible. V gene TRBV3-1 combines with J gene TRBJ1-5, with 7 bases lining up with TRBD1. This CDR3 is 20 amino acids long. Germline assignment: CDR1 LGHDT and CDR2 YNNKEL (reference sequence). The CDR3 coding sequence is TGCGCCAGCAGCCCCACCACACCCGGGACAGCTAACTATAGCAATCAGCCCCAGCATTTT. Translating it yields CASSPTTPGTANYSNQPQHF.

The V and J genes are TRBV9 and TRBJ2-7; 10 nucleotides match TRBD2. The CDR3 is made up of 13 amino acids. Germline V gives CDR1 SGDLS, CDR2 YYNGEE. The trim removed 2 bases at V and 7 bases at J, leaving 3 bases unmatched. In nucleotides, the CDR3 is TGTGCCAGCAGCGTGTTAGCGGGGGGTGAGCAGTACTTC. Translated, it gives CASSVLAGGEQYF.

This clonotype came up a few times. The chain couples TRBV28 to TRBJ2-2, with 13 positions matching TRBD2. Trimming took 3 bases from V and 7 from J; bases not matched to a gene: 5. Germline loops: CDR1 MDHEN, CDR2 SYDVKM. CDR3 length: 16 amino acids. The CDR3 coding sequence is TGTGCCAGCAGTTTTGGACTAGCGGGAGATGGCGGGGAGCTGTTTTTT. Translating it yields CASSFGLAGDGGELFF.

This clonotype has only a few counts. DNA for the CDR3: TGCGCCAGCAGCCACCAAGCGGGAGGGCCGGGCTACGAGCAGTACTTC. As protein: CASSHQAGGPGYEQYF. V gene TRBV4-3 combines with J gene TRBJ2-7; the match to TRBD2 covers 10 bases. V was pared by 3 bases and J by 3 bases, with 8 bases of the junction left unmatched. CDR1 is LGHNA, CDR2 YSLEER, per germline. This CDR3 comprises 16 residues.

V is TRBV5-1 and J is TRBJ2-7; 14 nucleotides align to TRBD2. Unmatched junction bases numbered 4, after V lost 3 bases and J lost 5 bases. The CDR3 has 15 amino acids. Germline CDR1 SGHRS, CDR2 YFSETQ. The CDR3 bases are TGCGCCAGCAGCTGGGGACTAGCGGGAGCGGACGAGCAGTACTTC. This encodes CASSWGLAGADEQYF.

The rearrangement links TRBV24-1 to TRBJ2-5, with D perhaps given as TRBD1 or TRBD2 (5 bases each). Per the germline V gene, CDR1 is KGHDR and CDR2 is SFDVKD. There are 18 residues in the CDR3. V shed 4 bases and J shed 4 bases, with 24 bases lying between them. The CDR3 DNA sequence: TGTGCCACCAGTGACCCTGCCGGCCAGCATTGGGGGACAGAGACCCAGTACTTC. This sequence encodes CATSDPAGQHWGTETQYF.

The chain carries TRBV30 and TRBJ1-4; D call uncertain. The germline gives CDR1 GTSNPN, CDR2 SVGIG (reference sequence). The CDR3 covers 11 residues. Trimming took off 0 bases at V and 7 bases at J, with 3 bases between the two ends. In DNA form, the CDR3 reads TGTGCCTGGAGTGTAGGTGAAAAACTGTTTTTT. Amino acid sequence: CAWSVGEKLFF.